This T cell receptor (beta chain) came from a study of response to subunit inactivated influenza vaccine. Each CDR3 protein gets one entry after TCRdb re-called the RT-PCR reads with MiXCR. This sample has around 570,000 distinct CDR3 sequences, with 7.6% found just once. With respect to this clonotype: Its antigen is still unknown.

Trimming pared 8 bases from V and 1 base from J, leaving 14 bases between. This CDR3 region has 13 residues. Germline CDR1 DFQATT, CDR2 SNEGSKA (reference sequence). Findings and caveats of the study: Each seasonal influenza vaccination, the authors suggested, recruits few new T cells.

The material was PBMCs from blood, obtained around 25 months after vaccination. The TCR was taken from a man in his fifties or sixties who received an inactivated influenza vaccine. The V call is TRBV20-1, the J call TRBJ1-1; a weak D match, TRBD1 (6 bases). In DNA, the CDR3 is TGCAGTCCGCGTGGCAGGGGGAACACTGAAGCTTTCTTT. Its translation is CSPRGRGNTEAFF.